The T cell receptor beta chain described here comes from a study of T cells expressing NK-cell markers. About the research overall: Cells sorted as CD3+CD56+NKG2C+, CD3+CD56+NKG2C- and CD3+CD56-NKG2C+ T cells supplied the TCR beta repertoires. Overall study results and limits: The HCMV specificity of the expanded NKG2C+ T cell clones stayed unresolved. Leadership of the CD3+CD56-NKG2C+ fraction also belonged to these clonotypes in four donors.

From its re-call of the 5' RACE reads, TCRdb lists each CDR3 protein once, without DNA. This table lists roughly 390,000 distinct CDR3 sequences. Concerning this clonotype itself: Its specificity is not known.

CDR1 is KGHSH, CDR2 LQKENI, per germline. This CDR3 region has 14 residues. The sample comprised blood T cells: a sorted CD56 or NKG2C T cell subset, CD4+ or CD8+ T cells, or bulk PBMC T cells (not recorded which). The chain is built from TRBV18 and TRBJ2-5. The clonotype was recovered from a man aged 18-70 years in good health. The CDR3 sequence: CASSATGAQETQYF. The complete variable domain, with remaining parts taken from reference TRBV18 and TRBJ2-5, reads NAGVMQNPRHLVRRRGQEARLRCSPMKGHSHVYWYRQLPEEGLKFMVYLQKENIIDESGMPKERFSAEFPKEGPSILRIQQVVRGDSAAYFCASSATGAQETQYFGPGTRLLVL.